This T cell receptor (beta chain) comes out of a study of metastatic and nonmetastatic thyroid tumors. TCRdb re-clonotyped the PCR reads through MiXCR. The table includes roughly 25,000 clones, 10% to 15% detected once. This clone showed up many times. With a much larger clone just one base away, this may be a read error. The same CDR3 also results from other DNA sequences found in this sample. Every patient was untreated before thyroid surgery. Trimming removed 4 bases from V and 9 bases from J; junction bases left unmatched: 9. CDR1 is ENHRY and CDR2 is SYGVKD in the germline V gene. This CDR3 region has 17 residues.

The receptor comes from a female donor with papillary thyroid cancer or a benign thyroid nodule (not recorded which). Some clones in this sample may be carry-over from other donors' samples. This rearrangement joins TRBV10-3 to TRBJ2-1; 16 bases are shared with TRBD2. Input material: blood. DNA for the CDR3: TGTGCCATCAGTGCGGGACTAGCGGGAGGGTCTGGCGTTGAGCAGTTCTTC. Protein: CAISAGLAGGSGVEQFF.